These 2 T cell receptor beta chains share one sample of origin, sequenced in a study of molecular identifiers for immune sequencing clone quantification. TCRdb reprocessed the PCR reads via MiXCR and lists one record per CDR3 protein. The sample consists of about 640,000 distinct CDR3 sequences, just under 20% of them appearing once. The sample consisted of naive CD8+ T cells from blood, with Jurkat cell RNA spiked in. The subset was: FACS-sorted CD8+CD4-CCR7+CD45RA+ naive T cells. These receptors were taken from a human donor in good health. Some libraries in this study had Jurkat cell RNA spiked in.

This clonotype was counted at least ten times. The chain joins TRBV19 to TRBJ1-2; D not certain. The CDR3 runs to 16 residues. V was trimmed by 4 bases and J by 4 bases, leaving 19 bases between them. Germline lookup yields CDR1 LNHDA and CDR2 SQIVND (reference sequence). The CDR3 DNA is TGTGCCAGTAGTAGCTTCGAAGTAATGTACTCCTATGGCTACACCTTC. Translated: CASSSFEVMYSYGYTF. The entire variable domain, with the rest obtained from reference TRBV19 and TRBJ1-2, is as follows: DGGITQSPKYLFRKEGQNVTLSCEQNLNHDAMYWYRQDPGQGLRLIYYSQIVNDFQKGDIAEGYSVSREKKESFPLTVTSAQKNPTAFYLCASSSFEVMYSYGYTFGSGTRLTVV.

This clonotype has a count of ten or more. The V call is TRBV12-3 or TRBV12-4, the J call TRBJ1-4; D uncertain. There are 15 residues in the CDR3. Between the trimmed V and J ends, which lost 3 bases and 8 bases, there was a span of 16 bases. The CDR3 loop reads CASSLIAPPNEKLFF. In DNA, the CDR3 is TGTGCCAGCAGTTTGATCGCACCTCCGAACGAAAAACTGTTTTTT.